Shown below are 18 T cell receptor beta chains from a single sample sequenced in a study of patients and donors after allogeneic stem cell transplantation. TCRdb reprocessed the RT-PCR reads via MiXCR and lists one record per CDR3 protein. The data contain roughly 150,000 distinct CDR3 sequences, 24% of them singletons. Sequenced sample: blood, either unsorted or a sorted T cell fraction (not recorded which). These receptors all stem from a human donor who was either an allogeneic HSCT recipient or a stem cell or donor lymphocyte infusion donor (not recorded which). It is not recorded whose cells these are; they may come from a transplant donor.

The gene calls are TRBV6-6 and TRBJ1-2, with D tentatively TRBD1 (6 bases). V lost 4 bases to trimming and J lost 0 bases, with 9 bases between them. CDR3 size: 14 residues. Germline CDR1 reads MNHNY; CDR2 reads SVGAGI (reference sequence). The CDR3 DNA reads TGTGCCAGCAGTTGGGACACCCCTAACTATGGCTACACCTTC. It translates to CASSWDTPNYGYTF.

In nucleotides, the CDR3 is TGCAGCTCCCAGGTTGCAGATACGCAGTATTTT. Translation gives CSSQVADTQYF. The chain is built from TRBV29-1 and TRBJ2-3, with D unclear. The germline V gene has CDR1 SQVTM and CDR2 ANQGSEA. The CDR3 has 11 amino acids. Between the trimmed V and J ends, which lost 8 bases and 4 bases, there was a span of 10 bases.

The V and J genes are TRBV20-1 and TRBJ2-7, with D perhaps TRBD1 (5 bases). Per germline, CDR1 DFQATT and CDR2 SNEGSKA (reference sequence). The CDR3 loop spans 14 amino acids. V was pared by 2 bases and J by 2 bases, with 13 bases between. The CDR3 DNA reads as TGCAGTGCTAGAACCAGGGCCCCCCCCTACGAGCAGTACTTC. Protein sequence: CSARTRAPPYEQYF.

V and J are TRBV7-8 and TRBJ1-1, with TRBD1 as a possible D gene (6 bases). In germline, CDR1 is SGHVS, CDR2 FQNEAQ. Trimming took 3 bases from V and 4 from J, leaving 15 bases between them. CDR3 size: 15 residues. In DNA form, the CDR3 reads TGTGCCAGCAGCTTCTGGCCGGGACATATCACTGAAGCTTTCTTT. Amino acid sequence: CASSFWPGHITEAFF.

This sequence joins TRBV20-1 and TRBJ2-1; a weak D match, TRBD2 (5 bases). CDR1 DFQATT and CDR2 SNEGSKA come from the germline V gene (reference sequence). The CDR3 has 10 residues. Trimming removed 3 bases from V and 8 bases from J, with 5 bases in between. CDR3 loop: CSASSDEQFF. DNA for the CDR3: TGCAGTGCTAGTAGCGATGAGCAGTTCTTC.

The DNA of the CDR3 is TGTGCTAGTGGTTTGCTCCGGGGACTCTCAGAGGACTACAATGAGCAGTTCTTC. It yields the protein CASGLLRGLSEDYNEQFF. V usage is TRBV12-5 and J usage is TRBJ2-1; D might be TRBD2 (6 bases). Trimming pared 2 bases from V and 3 bases from J, leaving 20 bases between. The CDR3 spans 18 residues. From germline, CDR1 is LGHNT and CDR2 FRNRAP. The full variable domain, in which reference TRBV12-5 and TRBJ2-1 provide the parts outside the CDR3, is DARVTQTPRHKVTEMGQEVTMRCQPILGHNTVFWYRQTMMQGLELLAYFRNRAPLDDSGMPKDRFSAEMPDATLATLKIQPSEPRDSAVYFCASGLLRGLSEDYNEQFFGPGTRLTVL.

This clonotype was picked up a small number of times. The V and J genes are TRBV10-3 and TRBJ2-2, with TRBD2 matching over 7 bases. Unmatched junction bases numbered 1, after V lost 4 bases and J lost 2 bases. Germline V gene lookup returns CDR1 ENHRY and CDR2 SYGVKD. CDR3 size: 14 residues. The CDR3 region is CAISGTRNTGELFF. CDR3 nucleotides: TGTGCCATCAGTGGGACTAGAAACACCGGGGAGCTGTTTTTT.

The chain's CDR3 is CASSYSGQGAYEQYF. The CDR3 bases are TGTGCCAGCAGTTACTCGGGACAGGGGGCCTACGAGCAGTACTTC. This sequence joins TRBV6-5 and TRBJ2-7; 11 bases are a match to TRBD1. The length of the CDR3 is 15 residues. V lost 0 bases, J lost 2 bases, and 0 bases stayed unmatched. The germline CDR1 and CDR2 sequences are MNHEY and SVGAGI.

This clonotype has a handful of counts. V and J are TRBV7-9 and TRBJ1-1; no firm D call. Trimming took 5 bases from V and 2 from J, leaving 15 bases between them. The CDR3 length is 15 residues. Germline values: CDR1 SEHNR, CDR2 FQNEAQ (reference sequence). CDR3 sequence (DNA): TGTGCCAGCAGCATAGGCCTATCCAAAAACACTGAAGCTTTCTTT. Translating gives CASSIGLSKNTEAFF.

The gene calls are TRBV14 and TRBJ1-4; the D is unclear. The CDR3 runs 15 residues. The ends were cut back, 4 bases at V and 2 bases at J, with 11 bases in the middle. The germline V gene has CDR1 SGHDN and CDR2 FVKESK. CDR3 sequence reads: CASSLRWITNEKLFF. CDR3 DNA: TGTGCCAGCAGCCTTAGGTGGATTACTAATGAAAAACTGTTTTTT.

Only a few counts were recorded for this clonotype. The rearrangement joins TRBV5-6 to TRBJ2-2, with a tentative D call TRBD1 (5 bases). The germline V gene encodes CDR1 SGHDT and CDR2 YYEEEE. V shed 0 bases and J shed 4 bases, with 10 bases lying between them. The CDR3 sequence is 15 residues long. CDR3 bases: TGTGCCAGCAGCTTGGACAGGTCCAGCACCGGGGAGCTGTTTTTT. Translated, it gives CASSLDRSSTGELFF. The complete variable domain, with remaining parts taken from reference TRBV5-6 and TRBJ2-2, reads DAGVTQSPTHLIKTRGQQVTLRCSPKSGHDTVSWYQQALGQGPQFIFQYYEEEERQRGNFPDRFSGHQFPNYSSELNVNALLLGDSALYLCASSLDRSSTGELFFGEGSRLTVL.

V and J are TRBV20-1 and TRBJ1-1; tentatively, D is TRBD1 (6 bases). The germline V and J ends were trimmed by 6 bases and 0 bases, with 11 bases remaining between them. The germline CDR1 and CDR2 sequences are DFQATT and SNEGSKA (reference sequence). This CDR3 comprises 13 residues. CDR3 DNA: TGCAGTGCGACAGGTAGTTTGAACACTGAAGCTTTCTTT. It specifies CSATGSLNTEAFF.

This clonotype has just a few counts. J is TRBJ2-1 and V is TRBV24-1; possibly TRBD2 for D (6 bases). The CDR3 covers 17 residues. Trimming removed 2 bases at V and 0 bases at J, with 13 bases between. Germline lookup yields CDR1 KGHDR and CDR2 SFDVKD. The CDR3 sequence is CATSDSWGVGSYNEQFF. In nucleotides, the CDR3 is TGTGCCACCAGTGATTCGTGGGGGGTTGGCTCCTACAATGAGCAGTTCTTC.

J is TRBJ1-1 and V is TRBV20-1, with D unclear. V lost 5 bases to trimming and J lost 0 bases, with 10 bases between them. The CDR3 extends over 13 amino acids. Germline CDR1 and CDR2: DFQATT and SNEGSKA (reference sequence). The CDR3 reads CSAGRTMNTEAFF. The CDR3 nucleotides are TGCAGTGCTGGACGTACCATGAACACTGAAGCTTTCTTT.

There are a few counts of this clonotype. The J gene is TRBJ1-5, the V gene TRBV20-1; maybe TRBD1 (6 bases). Trimming removed 3 bases from V and 2 bases from J, with 20 bases in between. CDR1 is DFQATT and CDR2 is SNEGSKA in the germline V gene (reference sequence). The CDR3 loop spans 17 amino acids. The CDR3 is CSARVLGGAKGNQPQHF. The CDR3 nucleotides read TGCAGTGCTAGGGTATTGGGGGGCGCGAAAGGCAATCAGCCCCAGCATTTT.

V and J are TRBV7-3 and TRBJ2-1; TRBD1 is a possible D gene (5 bases). The germline gives CDR1 SGHTA, CDR2 FQGTGA. V lost 0 bases and J 7 bases, leaving 16 bases between the germline ends. This CDR3 region has 16 residues. CDR3: CASSLTSLTAGNEQFF. DNA for the CDR3: TGTGCCAGCAGCTTAACGTCATTGACGGCAGGGAATGAGCAGTTCTTC.

The chain joins TRBV6-5 to TRBJ1-4; perhaps TRBD1 as D (5 bases). Germline assignment: CDR1 MNHEY and CDR2 SVGAGI. Trimming cost V 8 bases and J 1 base, with 11 bases left between them. The CDR3 runs 14 residues. The CDR3 sequence: CASGETVTNEKLFF. The CDR3 DNA sequence: TGTGCCAGCGGGGAGACAGTAACTAATGAAAAACTGTTTTTT.

In its sample, this clonotype was seen a few times. The genes are TRBV12-3 or TRBV12-4 and TRBJ1-5; D remains ambiguous. The CDR3 is 12 residues long. V lost 2 bases, J lost 7 bases, and 6 bases lay in between. The DNA of the CDR3 is TGTGCCAGCAGTTTAATGTCGCAGCCCCAGCATTTT. Its protein product is CASSLMSQPQHF.